This T cell receptor beta chain was sequenced in a study of response to subunit inactivated influenza vaccine. The study, taken as a whole, reports: Few new T cells, the authors suggested, are recruited by each seasonal influenza vaccination.

CDR1 and CDR2 from the germline V gene are KGHSH and LQKENI. V was cut by 3 bases and J by 9 bases, with 9 bases left in between. CDR3 size: 12 residues. Note on this clonotype: Its antigen is not identified.

MiXCR, run by TCRdb on the RT-PCR reads, gives a single entry per CDR3 protein. In the table there are about 700,000 distinct CDR3 sequences, about 15% of which are singletons. The rearrangement uses TRBV18 and TRBJ2-1, with D uncertain. The source material was PBMCs from blood, sampled around two weeks before vaccination. The sequence came from a man in his fifties who received an inactivated influenza vaccine. The CDR3 here is CASSPPTGEQFF. The CDR3 DNA follows: TGTGCCAGCTCACCTCCCACGGGTGAGCAGTTCTTC.